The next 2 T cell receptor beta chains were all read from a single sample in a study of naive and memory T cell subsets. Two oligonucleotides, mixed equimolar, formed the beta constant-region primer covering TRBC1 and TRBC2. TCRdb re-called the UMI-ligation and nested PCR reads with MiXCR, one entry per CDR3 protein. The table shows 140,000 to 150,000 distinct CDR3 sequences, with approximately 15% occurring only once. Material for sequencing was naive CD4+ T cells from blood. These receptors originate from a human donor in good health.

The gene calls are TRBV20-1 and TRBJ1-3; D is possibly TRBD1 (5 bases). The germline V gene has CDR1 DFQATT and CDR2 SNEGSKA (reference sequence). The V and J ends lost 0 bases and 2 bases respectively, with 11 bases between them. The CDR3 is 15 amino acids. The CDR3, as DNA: TGCAGTGCTAGAGATCCCAGGGAAGCTGGAAACACCATATATTTT. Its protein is CSARDPREAGNTIYF.

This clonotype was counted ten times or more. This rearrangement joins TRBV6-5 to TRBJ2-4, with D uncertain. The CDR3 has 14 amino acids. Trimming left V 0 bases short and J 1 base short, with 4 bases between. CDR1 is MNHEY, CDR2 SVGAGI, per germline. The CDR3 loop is CASSYSGAKNIQYF. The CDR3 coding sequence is TGTGCCAGCAGTTACTCCGGGGCCAAAAACATTCAGTACTTC.